The clone carrying this T cell receptor (beta chain) was picked up many times. Its antigen is unidentified. Per the germline V gene, CDR1 is MNHNS and CDR2 is SASEGT. This CDR3 region has 14 residues. Deletions cut 10 bases from V and 1 base from J, with 17 bases between. RNA transcripts were the source from which TCR beta CDR3 regions were amplified. Second-round multiplex PCR came after first-round RT-PCR with HTBI primers. TCRdb redid the calling of the multiplex PCR reads with MiXCR, one entry per CDR3 protein. The data hold 300,000 to 400,000 distinct CDR3 sequences, with about a sixth observed a single time. The sample is drawn from a study of Graves' ophthalmopathy and Graves' hyperthyroidism. Overall study findings and caveats: With a specificity of just over 72% and a sensitivity of about 71%, the model predicted ophthalmopathy progression. Blood also contained most of the expanded thyroid clonotypes above 0.001 frequency.

The sequenced sample consisted of peripheral blood. V is TRBV6-1 and J is TRBJ2-7; D is unresolved. This receptor was obtained from an adult man with Graves' ophthalmopathy. The CDR3 sequence is CATTQSTGSYEQYF. CDR3 DNA sequence: TGTGCCACCACACAGTCAACTGGATCCTACGAGCAGTACTTC.